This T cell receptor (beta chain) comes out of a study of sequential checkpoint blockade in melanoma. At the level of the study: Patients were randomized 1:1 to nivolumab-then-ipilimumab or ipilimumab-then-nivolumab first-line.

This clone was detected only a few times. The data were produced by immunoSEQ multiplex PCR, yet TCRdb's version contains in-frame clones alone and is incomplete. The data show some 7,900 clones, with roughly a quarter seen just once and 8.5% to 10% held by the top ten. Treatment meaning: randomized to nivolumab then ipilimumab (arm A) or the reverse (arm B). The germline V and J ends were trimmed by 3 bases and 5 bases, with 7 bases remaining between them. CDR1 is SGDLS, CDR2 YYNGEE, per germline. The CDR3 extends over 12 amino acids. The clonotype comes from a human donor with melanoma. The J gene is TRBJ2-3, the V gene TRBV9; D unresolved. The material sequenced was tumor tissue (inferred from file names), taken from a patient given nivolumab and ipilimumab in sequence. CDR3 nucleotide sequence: TGTGCCAGCAGCGGCCCGAGAGATACGCAGTATTTT. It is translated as CASSGPRDTQYF. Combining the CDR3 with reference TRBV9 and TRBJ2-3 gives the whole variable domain DSGVTQTPKHLITATGQRVTLRCSPRSGDLSVYWYQQSLDQGLQFLIQYYNGEERAKGNILERFSAQQFPDLHSELNLSSLELGDSALYFCASSGPRDTQYFGPGTRLTVL.